Listed below are T cell receptor beta chains from one sample, sequenced in a study of radiotherapy plus CTLA-4 blockade in lung cancer. The data were produced by immunoSEQ multiplex PCR, yet TCRdb's version contains in-frame clones alone and is incomplete. The table lists 81,000 or so clones, approximately 84% of them singletons. This specimen was peripheral blood, taken from a patient treated with radiotherapy plus ipilimumab. These receptors were taken from a human donor with non-small cell lung cancer who had stable disease on radiotherapy plus ipilimumab. The CDR3 runs from the conserved cysteine through the conserved F or W. A D gene is named only where the DNA matches it firmly. Size is stated for part of the rows, as once, few or many counts, or as a class when the clone is expanded.

J	D	size	V	DNA	CDR3
TRBJ1-5	.	few	TRBV4-1	TGCGCCAGCAGCCAAGTACCCGGGCCAGGCAATCAGCCCCAGCATTTT	CASSQVPGPGNQPQHF
TRBJ2-1	.	.	TRBV7-3	TGTGCCAGCAGCTTAACGCCTCTAGCACAGAACAATGAGCAGTTCTTC	CASSLTPLAQNNEQFF
TRBJ1-2	.	.	TRBV30	TGTGCCTGGAGTACCGGAAAGAAGTCGTCGGGCTACACCTTC	CAWSTGKKSSGYTF
TRBJ2-7	TRBD2	.	TRBV18	TGTGCCAGCTCCCAAAACTGGGGTGCGGGAGCCTACGAGCAGTACTTC	CASSQNWGAGAYEQYF
TRBJ1-6	.	.	TRBV10-2	TGCGCCAGCAGTGGAGAATTCGGGGGACGGGATTCACCCCTCCACTTT	CASSGEFGGRDSPLHF
TRBJ2-2	TRBD2	.	TRBV7-2	TGTGCCAGCAGCTCTTTCGGACTAGCGGTTACCGGGGAGCTGTTTTTT	CASSSFGLAVTGELFF
TRBJ2-7	.	.	TRBV21-1	TGTGCCAGCAGCATCTCCTACGAGCAGTACTTC	CASSISYEQYF
TRBJ2-7	TRBD1	.	TRBV27	TGTGCCAGCAGTTTATATGACAGGGGGTCCCACGAGCAGTACTTC	CASSLYDRGSHEQYF
TRBJ2-5	.	once	TRBV19	TGTGCCAGTAATCCGGGGATTACGTTGAAAGAGACCCAGTACTTC	CASNPGITLKETQYF
TRBJ1-1	TRBD1	.	TRBV5-1	TGCGCCAGCAGCGGAAGACAGGGATTGAACACTGAAGCTTTCTTT	CASSGRQGLNTEAFF
TRBJ2-3	.	.	TRBV7-7	TGTGCCAGCAGCTTGGGCGGGGTAGCAGATACGCAGTATTTT	CASSLGGVADTQYF
TRBJ1-1	TRBD1	.	TRBV11-2	TGTGCCAGCAGGAAAGACAGGGGCTGGACTGAAGCTTTCTTT	CASRKDRGWTEAFF
TRBJ2-3	.	.	TRBV6-5	TGTGCCAGCAGCCACGGGGATACGCAGTATTTT	CASSHGDTQYF
TRBJ1-5	.	.	TRBV19	TGTGCCAGTAGGCCAGTGGGGGCGAATCAGCCCCAGCATTTT	CASRPVGANQPQHF
TRBJ2-5	TRBD1	.	TRBV27	TGTGCCAGCAGCCCGACAGGGGGCGGGCTTGGGGGGACCCAGTACTTC	CASSPTGGGLGGTQYF
TRBJ1-2	.	.	TRBV7-2	TGTGCCAGCAGCGACTATATAGACTATGGCTACACCTTC	CASSDYIDYGYTF
TRBJ1-4	TRBD1	.	TRBV5-1	TGCGCCAGCAGCCCCAGGACAGGAGGAAATGAAAAACTGTTTTTT	CASSPRTGGNEKLFF
TRBJ1-1	TRBD1	.	TRBV6-6	TGTGCCAGCAGTGGGGACAGGGGGTTTATGAACACTGAAGCTTTCTTT	CASSGDRGFMNTEAFF
TRBJ1-5	.	.	TRBV19	TGTGCCAGTAGTATAGGGCGGGGGCTAGTCAATCAGCCCCAGCATTTT	CASSIGRGLVNQPQHF
TRBJ1-5	TRBD1	.	TRBV6-1	TGTGCCAGCAGACAGGGGGCAAGGCAGCCCCAGCATTTT	CASRQGARQPQHF
TRBJ2-1	TRBD2	.	TRBV7-2	TGTGCCAGCAGCTTCCTTGGGACTAGCGGGGGCGGGGAGCAGTTCTTC	CASSFLGTSGGGEQFF
TRBJ2-5	TRBD1	.	TRBV18	TGTGCCAGCTCACTAGAAGACAGGGGGCAAGAGACCCAGTACTTC	CASSLEDRGQETQYF
TRBJ1-2	.	.	TRBV6-1	TGTGCCAGCAGTGAAAGACAGGCCGACGGCTACACCTTC	CASSERQADGYTF
TRBJ2-2	.	.	TRBV7-2	TGTGCCAGCAGCTTAGACCAAAGCACCGGGGAGCTGTTTTTT	CASSLDQSTGELFF
TRBJ2-2	.	.	TRBV19	TGTGCCAGTAGTAGACTGGTAACCGGGGAGCTGTTTTTT	CASSRLVTGELFF
TRBJ2-7	.	few	TRBV28	TGTGCCAGCGGAGAACAGGGTTACGAGCAGTACTTC	CASGEQGYEQYF
TRBJ2-7	.	.	TRBV2	TGTGCCAGCAGTGAGAGGGACTTATCCTACGAGCAGTACTTC	CASSERDLSYEQYF
TRBJ1-1	.	.	TRBV4-2	TGTGCCAGCAGCCAAGTAGCCGGACAGAAGAACACTGAAGCTTTCTTT	CASSQVAGQKNTEAFF
TRBJ1-3	TRBD1	.	TRBV28	TGTGCCAGCAGTTCTCGGGACAGCAGAAACACCATATATTTT	CASSSRDSRNTIYF
TRBJ1-5	.	.	TRBV19	TGTGCCAGTAGTATAACCCCACAGGGCAATCAGCCCCAGCATTTT	CASSITPQGNQPQHF
TRBJ2-2	.	.	TRBV28	TGTGCCAGCAGCCCGGTGGGGGTGGTTCCTACCGGGGAGCTGTTTTTT	CASSPVGVVPTGELFF
TRBJ2-3	TRBD1	.	TRBV13	TGTGCCAGCATTGTCAGGGGGAGCACAGATACGCAGTATTTT	CASIVRGSTDTQYF
TRBJ2-3	.	.	TRBV18	TGTGCCAGCTCACCCCCGGGGGCTCTCGGCACAGATACGCAGTATTTT	CASSPPGALGTDTQYF